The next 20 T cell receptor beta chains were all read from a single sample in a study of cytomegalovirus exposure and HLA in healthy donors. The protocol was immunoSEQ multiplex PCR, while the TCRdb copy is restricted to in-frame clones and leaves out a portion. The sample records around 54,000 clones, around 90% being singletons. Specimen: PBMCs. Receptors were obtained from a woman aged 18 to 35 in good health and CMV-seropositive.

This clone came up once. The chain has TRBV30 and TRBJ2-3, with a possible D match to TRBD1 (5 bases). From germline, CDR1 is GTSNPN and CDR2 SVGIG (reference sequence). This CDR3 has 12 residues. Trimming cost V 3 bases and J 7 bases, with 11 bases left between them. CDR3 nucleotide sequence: TGTGCCTGGAGATCCAGGGCCTATACGCAGTATTTT. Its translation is CAWRSRAYTQYF.

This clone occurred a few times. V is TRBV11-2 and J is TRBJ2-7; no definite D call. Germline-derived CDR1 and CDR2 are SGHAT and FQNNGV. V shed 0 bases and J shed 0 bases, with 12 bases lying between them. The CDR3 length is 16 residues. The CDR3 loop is CASSLEAGFSSYEQYF. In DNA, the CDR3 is TGTGCCAGCAGCTTAGAAGCAGGCTTTAGCTCCTACGAGCAGTACTTC.

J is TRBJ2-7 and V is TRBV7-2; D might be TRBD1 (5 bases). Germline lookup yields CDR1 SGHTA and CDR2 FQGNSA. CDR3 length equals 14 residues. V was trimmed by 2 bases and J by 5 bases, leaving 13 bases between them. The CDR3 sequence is CASSLQGDGHEQYF. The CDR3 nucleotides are TGTGCCAGCAGCTTACAGGGTGACGGGCACGAGCAGTACTTC.

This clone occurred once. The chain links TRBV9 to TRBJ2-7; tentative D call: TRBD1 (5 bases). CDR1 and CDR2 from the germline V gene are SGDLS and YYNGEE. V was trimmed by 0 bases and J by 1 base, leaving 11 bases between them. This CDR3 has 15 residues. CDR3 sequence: CASSVDSGSSYEQYF. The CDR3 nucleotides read TGTGCCAGCAGCGTAGATTCAGGGTCGTCCTACGAGCAGTACTTC.

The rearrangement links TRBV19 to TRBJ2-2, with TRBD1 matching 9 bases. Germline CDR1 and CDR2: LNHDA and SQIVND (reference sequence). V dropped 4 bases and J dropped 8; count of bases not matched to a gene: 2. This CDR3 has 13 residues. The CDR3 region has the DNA TGTGCCAGTAGTACGACAGGGGGTGGGGAGCTGTTTTTT. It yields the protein CASSTTGGGELFF.

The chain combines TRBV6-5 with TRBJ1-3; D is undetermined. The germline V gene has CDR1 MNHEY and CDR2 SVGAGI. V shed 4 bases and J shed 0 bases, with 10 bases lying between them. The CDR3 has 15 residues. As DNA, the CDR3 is TGTGCCAGCAGTTCGACAAGGAACTCTGGAAACACCATATATTTT. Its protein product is CASSSTRNSGNTIYF.

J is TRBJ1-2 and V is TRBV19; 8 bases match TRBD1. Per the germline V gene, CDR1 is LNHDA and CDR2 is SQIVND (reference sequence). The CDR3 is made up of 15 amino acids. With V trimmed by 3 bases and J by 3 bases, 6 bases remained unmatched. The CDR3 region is CASSILDRVYYGYTF. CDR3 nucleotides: TGTGCCAGTAGTATTCTGGACAGGGTATACTATGGCTACACCTTC.

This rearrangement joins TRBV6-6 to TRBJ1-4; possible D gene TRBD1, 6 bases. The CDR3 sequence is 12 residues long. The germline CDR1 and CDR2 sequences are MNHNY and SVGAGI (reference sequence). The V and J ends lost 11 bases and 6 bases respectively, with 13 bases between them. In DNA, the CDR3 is TGTGCCGTGGGGGCCACGGATGAAAAACTGTTTTTT. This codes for CAVGATDEKLFF.

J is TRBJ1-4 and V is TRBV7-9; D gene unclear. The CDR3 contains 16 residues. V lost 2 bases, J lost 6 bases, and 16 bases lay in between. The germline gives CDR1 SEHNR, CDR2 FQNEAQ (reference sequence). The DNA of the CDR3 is TGTGCCAGCAGCTTATCTTTGCCCCCCGGAGATGAAAAACTGTTTTTT. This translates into CASSLSLPPGDEKLFF.

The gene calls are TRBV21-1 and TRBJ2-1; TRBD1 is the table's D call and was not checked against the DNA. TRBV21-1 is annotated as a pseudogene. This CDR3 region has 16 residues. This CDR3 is CASSPHPQGSYNEQFF. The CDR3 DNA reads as TGTGCCAGCAGCCCCCACCCACAGGGCTCCTACAATGAGCAGTTCTTC.

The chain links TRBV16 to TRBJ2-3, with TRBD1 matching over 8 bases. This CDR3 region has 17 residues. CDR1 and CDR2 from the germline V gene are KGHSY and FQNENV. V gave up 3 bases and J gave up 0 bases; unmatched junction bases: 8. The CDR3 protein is CASSHADRGISTDTQYF. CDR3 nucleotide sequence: TGTGCCAGCAGCCACGCCGACAGGGGCATTAGCACAGATACGCAGTATTTT.

The CDR3 bases are TGCGCCAGCAGTGAGTCCAGGTACTCGAACACCGGGGAGCTGTTTTTT. Translating gives CASSESRYSNTGELFF. V usage is TRBV10-1 and J usage is TRBJ2-2; no clear D. CDR1 WNHNN and CDR2 SYGVQD come from the germline V gene (reference sequence). The length of the CDR3 is 16 residues. V was cut by 0 bases and J by 0 bases, with 8 bases left in between.

The CDR3: CAFSKDPSGGQETQYF. The DNA of the CDR3 is TGTGCCTTTTCAAAAGACCCTAGCGGGGGACAAGAGACCCAGTACTTC. The rearrangement links TRBV5-4 to TRBJ2-5, with 10 bases lining up with TRBD2. CDR3 length: 16 amino acids. Germline V CDR1 and CDR2: SGHNT, YYREEE (reference sequence). V gave up 10 bases and J gave up 2 bases; unmatched junction bases: 14.

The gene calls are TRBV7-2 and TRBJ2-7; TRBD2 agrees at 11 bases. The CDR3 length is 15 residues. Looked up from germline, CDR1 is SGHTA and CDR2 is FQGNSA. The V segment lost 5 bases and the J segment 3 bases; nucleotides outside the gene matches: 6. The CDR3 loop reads CASSLTSGGDYEQYF. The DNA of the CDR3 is TGTGCCAGCAGCCTCACTAGCGGGGGAGACTACGAGCAGTACTTC.

CDR3 residues: CASSKVAVNDYGYTF. In DNA, the CDR3 is TGTGCCAGCAGCAAAGTGGCAGTAAATGACTATGGCTACACCTTC. The V gene is TRBV21-1, the J gene TRBJ1-2; TRBD1 was called by the table and not checked on the DNA. TRBV21-1 constitutes a pseudogene. There are 15 residues in the CDR3.

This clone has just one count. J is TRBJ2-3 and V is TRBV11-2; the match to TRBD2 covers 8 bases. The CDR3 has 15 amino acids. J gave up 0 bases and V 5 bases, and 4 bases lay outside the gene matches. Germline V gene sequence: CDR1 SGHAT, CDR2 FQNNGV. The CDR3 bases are TGTGCCAGCAGCCGGGGGGGGTTTAGCACAGATACGCAGTATTTT. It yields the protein CASSRGGFSTDTQYF.

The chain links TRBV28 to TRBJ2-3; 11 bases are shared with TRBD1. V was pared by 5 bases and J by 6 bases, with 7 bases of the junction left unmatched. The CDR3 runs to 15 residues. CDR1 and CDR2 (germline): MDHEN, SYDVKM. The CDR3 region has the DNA TGTGCCAGCAGTACAAGGACAGGGGGCGACGATACGCAGTATTTT. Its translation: CASSTRTGGDDTQYF.

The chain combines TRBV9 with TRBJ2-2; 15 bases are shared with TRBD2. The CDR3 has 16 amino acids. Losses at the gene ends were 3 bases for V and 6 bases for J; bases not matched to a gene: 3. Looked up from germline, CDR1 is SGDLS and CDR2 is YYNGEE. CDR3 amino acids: CASSERTSGGAGELFF. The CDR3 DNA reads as TGTGCCAGCAGCGAAAGGACTAGCGGGGGGGCCGGGGAGCTGTTTTTT. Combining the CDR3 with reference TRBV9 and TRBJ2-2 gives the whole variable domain DSGVTQTPKHLITATGQRVTLRCSPRSGDLSVYWYQQSLDQGLQFLIQYYNGEERAKGNILERFSAQQFPDLHSELNLSSLELGDSALYFCASSERTSGGAGELFFGEGSRLTVL.

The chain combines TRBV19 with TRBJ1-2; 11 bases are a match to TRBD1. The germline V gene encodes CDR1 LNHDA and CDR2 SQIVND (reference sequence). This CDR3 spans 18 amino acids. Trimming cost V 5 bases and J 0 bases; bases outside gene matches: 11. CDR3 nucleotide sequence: TGTGCCAGTAGTGCCAGGACAGGGGGCGATAAGACTAACTATGGCTACACCTTC. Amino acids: CASSARTGGDKTNYGYTF.

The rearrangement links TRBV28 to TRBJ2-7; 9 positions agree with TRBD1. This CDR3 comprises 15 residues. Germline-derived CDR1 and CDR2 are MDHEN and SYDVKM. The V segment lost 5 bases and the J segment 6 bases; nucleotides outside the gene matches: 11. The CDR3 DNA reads TGTGCCAGCAGTCCAACAGGGGGCCGGAGCGCCGAGCAGTACTTC. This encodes CASSPTGGRSAEQYF.